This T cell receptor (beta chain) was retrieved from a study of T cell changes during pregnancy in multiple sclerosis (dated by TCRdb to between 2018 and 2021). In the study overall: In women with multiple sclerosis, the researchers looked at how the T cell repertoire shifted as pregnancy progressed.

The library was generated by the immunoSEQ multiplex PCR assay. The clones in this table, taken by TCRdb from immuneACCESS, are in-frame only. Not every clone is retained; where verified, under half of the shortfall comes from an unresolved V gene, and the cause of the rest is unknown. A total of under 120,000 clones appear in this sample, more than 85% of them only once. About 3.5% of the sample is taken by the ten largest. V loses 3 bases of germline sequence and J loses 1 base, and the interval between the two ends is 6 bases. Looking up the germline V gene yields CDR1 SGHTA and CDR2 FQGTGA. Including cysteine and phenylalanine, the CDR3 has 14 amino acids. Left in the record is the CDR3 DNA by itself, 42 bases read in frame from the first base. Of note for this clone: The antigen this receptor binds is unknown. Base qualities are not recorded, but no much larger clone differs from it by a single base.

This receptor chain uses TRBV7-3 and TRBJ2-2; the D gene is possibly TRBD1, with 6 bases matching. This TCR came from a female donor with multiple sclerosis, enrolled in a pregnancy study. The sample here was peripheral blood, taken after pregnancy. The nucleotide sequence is TGTGCCAGCAGCTTGACAGGGAACACCGGGGAGCTGTTTTTT. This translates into CASSLTGNTGELFF.